The present T cell receptor beta chain was sequenced within a study of T cell responses to AZD1222 COVID-19 vaccine. This CDR3 has 15 residues. The V end lost 6 bases, the J end lost 2 bases, and 17 bases lay between the germline ends. Germline V lookup: CDR1 LNHDA, CDR2 SQIVND (reference sequence). Only in-frame clones appear in the TCRdb table, and some are missing; sequencing was by immunoSEQ multiplex PCR. The table shows roughly 90,000 clones, with 65% to 90% occurring only once. The clonotype was recovered from an adult in good health. This material consisted of peripheral blood, taken on day 0 of AZD1222 vaccination. This rearrangement joins TRBV19 to TRBJ2-7; no clear D gene. CDR3 nucleotide sequence: TGTGCCAGTAGGACCGGGCCTCTCGGAACCTACGAGCAGTACTTC. Its protein is CASRTGPLGTYEQYF.